This is a list of T cell receptor beta chains from one sample in a study of T cell changes during pregnancy in multiple sclerosis. The assay was immunoSEQ multiplex PCR, and TCRdb's table has in-frame clones only and misses some. The table has about 110,000 clones, under 95% seen once; the top ten hold 1.5% to 2%. The source was peripheral blood, collected after pregnancy. The receptor source for this set is a female donor with multiple sclerosis, enrolled in a pregnancy study. Each CDR3 is given with its conserved first and last residue. The D gene is left open where the match is weak. Size is stated for part of the rows, as once, few or many counts, or as a class when the clone is expanded.

clone size	V gene	D gene	J gene	CDR3 DNA	CDR3 protein
.	TRBV18	.	TRBJ2-5	TGTGCCAGCTCACCCGCGGCTACAGGCGTAGAGACCCAGTACTTC	CASSPAATGVETQYF
.	TRBV2	TRBD2	TRBJ2-1	TGTGCCAGCAGTGAGTACAGGGGATTACTAGCGGGGTACAATGAGCAGTTCTTC	CASSEYRGLLAGYNEQFF
.	TRBV28	TRBD1	TRBJ1-1	TGTGCCAGCAGCCCGACCCCGACAGGGACCACTGAAGCTTTCTTT	CASSPTPTGTTEAFF
once	TRBV7-7	.	TRBJ2-3	TGTGCCGTGGGAGAGGATACGCAGTATTTT	CAVGEDTQYF
.	TRBV19	TRBD2	TRBJ2-7	TGTGCCAGTAGCCCGACTAGCTGGGCCTACGAGCAGTACTTC	CASSPTSWAYEQYF
.	TRBV15	.	TRBJ2-6	TGTGCCACCAGCAGAGATCCGGTCCACCTCTCTGGGGCCAACGTCCTGACTTTC	CATSRDPVHLSGANVLTF
.	TRBV7-2	TRBD1	TRBJ1-2	TGTGCCAGCAGCTTGGACAGGAGTAACTATGGCTACACCTTC	CASSLDRSNYGYTF
.	TRBV7-9	.	TRBJ1-1	TGTGCCAGCAGCTTAGATGCGGGCTATATGAACACTGAAGCTTTCTTT	CASSLDAGYMNTEAFF
.	TRBV5-5	TRBD2	TRBJ2-1	TGTGCCAGCAGCTGGACTAGCGGCCCGGGGGGCCATGAGCAGTTCTTC	CASSWTSGPGGHEQFF
.	TRBV27	TRBD2	TRBJ2-1	TGTGCCACCATCTGGACTAGCGGGAGTAGTACTGAGCAGTTCTTC	CATIWTSGSSTEQFF
.	TRBV13	.	TRBJ1-1	TGTGCCAGCATCTCCCCGGCGGGCACTGAAGCTTTCTTT	CASISPAGTEAFF
.	TRBV9	.	TRBJ1-1	TGTGCCAGCAGCGTTAGAGAATTGAACACTGAAGCTTTCTTT	CASSVRELNTEAFF
few	TRBV7-9	TRBD2	TRBJ2-2	TGTGCCAGCAGCCACCCTAGCGGGGTGTCGAACACCGGGGAGCTGTTTTTT	CASSHPSGVSNTGELFF
.	TRBV7-2	TRBD1	TRBJ1-1	TGTGCCAGCAGACGTAGACAGGGCGTTGGAGGGGACACTGAAGCTTTCTTT	CASRRRQGVGGDTEAFF
.	TRBV7-2	.	TRBJ1-1	TGTGCCAGCAGCTTAGATAGGGGGTATAACACTGAAGCTTTCTTT	CASSLDRGYNTEAFF
.	TRBV25-1	TRBD1	TRBJ1-2	TGTGCCAGCAGAGATCTCACAGGGGGCGGCTATGGCTACACCTTC	CASRDLTGGGYGYTF
.	TRBV11-2	.	TRBJ1-1	TGTGCCAGCAGCTTAGCGTTTTCGGGGACTGAAGCTTTCTTT	CASSLAFSGTEAFF
.	TRBV13	TRBD1	TRBJ1-1	TGTGCCAGCAGCGGAAGACAGGGGCGGGGTTCGAACACTGAAGCTTTCTTT	CASSGRQGRGSNTEAFF
once	TRBV7-6	.	TRBJ1-3	TGTGCCAGCAGCTTAGGCGGCGTTAGCTCTGGAAACACCATATATTTT	CASSLGGVSSGNTIYF
.	TRBV6-5	TRBD1	TRBJ1-1	TGTGCCACCTTGGGACAGCTGAACACTGAAGCTTTCTTT	CATLGQLNTEAFF
.	TRBV18	.	TRBJ2-7	TGTGCCAGCTCACCATTAGGGGCCTTATTCAACGAGCAGTACTTC	CASSPLGALFNEQYF
.	TRBV21-1	.	TRBJ2-7	.	CASSKALFGQGAPISYEQYF
.	TRBV19	.	TRBJ2-5	TGTGCCAGTAGTGCAGGGAGGGAGACCCAGTACTTC	CASSAGRETQYF
once	TRBV28	TRBD2	TRBJ2-7	TGTGCCAGCAGTTCGTCCGGGACTAGCGGGGAACAGCAGTACTTC	CASSSSGTSGEQQYF
.	TRBV7-6	.	TRBJ1-5	TGTGCCAGCAGCTTAGGGGGGGGTCAGCCCCAGCATTTT	CASSLGGGQPQHF
.	TRBV30	.	TRBJ1-6	TGTGCCTGGGATCCCACAGGGACGGGTTCACCCCTCCACTTT	CAWDPTGTGSPLHF
.	TRBV6-5	.	TRBJ1-1	TGTGCCAGCAGTTACCTCAATTATCCCGGGAGCACTGAAGCTTTCTTT	CASSYLNYPGSTEAFF
.	TRBV19	TRBD1	TRBJ1-2	TGTGCCAGTAGTATCCCGACAGGGGGCGCGGAGGGCTACACCTTC	CASSIPTGGAEGYTF
.	TRBV7-9	.	TRBJ1-3	TGTGCCAGCAGCTTCGGGGGGTCAGGAAACACCATATATTTT	CASSFGGSGNTIYF
.	TRBV28	.	TRBJ1-5	TGTGCCAGCAGACCCGGGACTCCGGGTCAGCCCCAGCATTTT	CASRPGTPGQPQHF
.	TRBV27	.	TRBJ2-7	TGTGCCAGCAGTTCCGGGAGTGCATACGAGCAGTACTTC	CASSSGSAYEQYF
.	TRBV7-9	TRBD1	TRBJ2-2	TGTGCCAGCAGCACGACAGGGGGCGCTTACACCGGGGAGCTGTTTTTT	CASSTTGGAYTGELFF
.	TRBV5-1	.	TRBJ1-1	TGCGCCAGCAGCTTTTTTTCTGGGGGGTTAGGGACTGAAGCTTTCTTT	CASSFFSGGLGTEAFF